A selection of T cell receptor beta chains follows, all from one sample in a study of early stage breast cancer tumors. Assay used: immunoSEQ multiplex PCR; TCRdb lists only in-frame clones, some missing. The table shows under 35,000 clones, with roughly 86% occurring only once. Sequencing was performed on blood. These receptors were collected from a person aged 45-60 years with breast cancer. Both conserved end residues are part of each CDR3. A D gene is named only where the DNA matches it firmly. Clone size is given for some rows only: seen once, a few or many times, or a class if the clone is expanded.

.	TRBV7-9	.	TRBJ2-7	TGTGCCAGCAGCTTAGAGGGGAAACCATACGAGCAGTACTTC	CASSLEGKPYEQYF
TRBD2	TRBV10-3	.	TRBJ2-7	TGTGCCATCAGCTCCGGGACTAGCGGGCTCTACGAGCAGTACTTC	CAISSGTSGLYEQYF
.	TRBV7-2	.	TRBJ2-3	TGTGCCAGCAGCTTAGCAGATACGCAGTATTTT	CASSLADTQYF
.	TRBV5-1	.	TRBJ1-2	TGCGCCAGCAGCTCGACGGGAATTACCTATGGCTACACCTTC	CASSSTGITYGYTF
.	TRBV28	.	TRBJ1-1	TGTGCCAGCAGTTTCCGCGGGGGCAACACTGAAGCTTTCTTT	CASSFRGGNTEAFF
.	TRBV6-1	.	TRBJ2-3	TGTGCCAGCAGTGAATGGGGGGCTTCTAGGACAGATACGCAGTATTTT	CASSEWGASRTDTQYF
.	TRBV5-1	.	TRBJ1-1	TGCGCCAGCAGCTCGACATTGAACACTGAAGCTTTCTTT	CASSSTLNTEAFF
.	TRBV6-5	.	TRBJ2-7	TGTGCCAGCAGTTTCGGGACAACCTACGAGCAGTACTTC	CASSFGTTYEQYF
.	TRBV5-1	.	TRBJ2-5	TGCGCCAGCAGCGCGGACCTTCCTCCAGGGGAGACCCAGTACTTC	CASSADLPPGETQYF
TRBD2	TRBV4-2	.	TRBJ2-6	TGTGCCAGCAGCCTCTGGGGGGGAACCTCTGGGGCCAACGTCCTGACTTTC	CASSLWGGTSGANVLTF
TRBD1	TRBV2	.	TRBJ2-1	TGTGCCAGTAGGGGGACCGGGACAGGGCAAACCAATGAGCAGTTCTTC	CASRGTGTGQTNEQFF
.	TRBV18	.	TRBJ1-1	TGTGCCAGCTCACCAAGGTTGAACACTGAAGCTTTCTTT	CASSPRLNTEAFF
TRBD2	TRBV27	.	TRBJ2-3	TGTGCCAGCAGTTTCGTGAAGACTAGCGGGCCCACAGATACGCAGTATTTT	CASSFVKTSGPTDTQYF
TRBD1	TRBV19	.	TRBJ1-5	TGTGCCAGCGGCCGGGACAGGGACTTTGGGCCCCAGCATTTT	CASGRDRDFGPQHF
TRBD2	TRBV9	.	TRBJ2-7	TGTGCCAGCAGCCCCTCCGGTGAGCGGGACGCGAAGCAGTACTTC	CASSPSGERDAKQYF
.	TRBV7-9	.	TRBJ2-1	TGTGCCAGCAGCCGGGTAGGTAGCTCCTACAATGAGCAGTTCTTC	CASSRVGSSYNEQFF
TRBD2	TRBV28	.	TRBJ2-5	TGTGCCAGCAGTTTTATCCGGGAGGCTAGCGGGAGTCAAGAGACCCAGTACTTC	CASSFIREASGSQETQYF
TRBD1	TRBV6-5	.	TRBJ1-3	TGTGCCAGCAGTCCGGACAGGCTTTACACCATATATTTT	CASSPDRLYTIYF
.	TRBV9	once	TRBJ2-2	TGTGCCAGCAGCGTCACAGGGATAACCGGGGAGCTGTTTTTT	CASSVTGITGELFF
TRBD1	TRBV29-1	.	TRBJ2-4	TGCAGCGTGATAAGACAGGGTGACATTCAGTACTTC	CSVIRQGDIQYF
.	TRBV7-2	.	TRBJ2-5	TGTGCCAGCAGCCCGTCTCGGACGGGCAGCAAGACCCAGTACTTC	CASSPSRTGSKTQYF
.	TRBV4-3	.	TRBJ2-1	TGCGCCAGCAGCCAAGATTCAGAGGGAAGGTCCTACAATGAGCAGTTCTTC	CASSQDSEGRSYNEQFF
.	TRBV4-1	.	TRBJ2-5	TGCGCCAGCAGCCAAGTGAGGGGATTGGAGACCCAGTACTTC	CASSQVRGLETQYF
TRBD2	TRBV7-2	.	TRBJ2-5	TGTGCCAGCAGCTTAGCAGGGCTAGCGGGGGGAGAGACCCAGTACTTC	CASSLAGLAGGETQYF
TRBD1	TRBV19	.	TRBJ2-2	TGTGCCAGTAATCCCCGACAGGGGAACACCGGGGAGCTGTTTTTT	CASNPRQGNTGELFF
.	TRBV19	.	TRBJ2-7	TGTGCCAGTGGCGCGGGGCCCCCCTACGAGCAGTACTTC	CASGAGPPYEQYF
TRBD1	TRBV19	.	TRBJ2-5	TGTGCCAGTAGCGGTGGACAGGGGTACCAAGAGACCCAGTACTTC	CASSGGQGYQETQYF
.	TRBV7-9	.	TRBJ1-2	TGTGCCAGCAGCCAGCGGCAGGGGTTCTATGGCTACACCTTC	CASSQRQGFYGYTF
TRBD2	TRBV7-9	few	TRBJ2-4	TGTGCCAGCAGCTCAGGTAGCGGGAGGGGGTACATTCAGTACTTC	CASSSGSGRGYIQYF
TRBD1	TRBV19	once	TRBJ1-4	TGTGCCAGCTGCCAGACAGGGACAACTAATGAAAAACTGTTTTTT	CASCQTGTTNEKLFF
TRBD1	TRBV4-2	.	TRBJ1-2	TGTGCCAGCAGCCGCCAAGAGGGACAGAGCTATGGCTACACCTTC	CASSRQEGQSYGYTF
.	TRBV4-1	.	TRBJ2-3	TGCGCCAGCAGCCATACTCCACAGGGATCCACAGATACGCAGTATTTT	CASSHTPQGSTDTQYF
.	TRBV30	.	TRBJ2-2	TGTGCCTTCGGCGGACTGTCGAACGCCGGGGAGCTGTTTTTT	CAFGGLSNAGELFF
.	TRBV7-3	.	TRBJ1-2	TGTGCCAGCACCAGTTATTCCGAAGGACAGCGTTTCGATGGCTACACCTTC	CASTSYSEGQRFDGYTF
.	TRBV7-9	.	TRBJ2-1	TGTGCCAGCAACACAGGTCGGATGGAGGGCAATGAGCAGTTCTTC	CASNTGRMEGNEQFF
.	TRBV5-6	.	TRBJ2-2	TGTGCCAGCAGCTTGGCCTATAAGGAGGTCGGGGAGCTGTTTTTT	CASSLAYKEVGELFF
TRBD1	TRBV9	.	TRBJ2-7	TGTGCCAGCAGCGCGGGGGACAGGGGACGCGAGCAGTACTTC	CASSAGDRGREQYF
.	TRBV5-1	few	TRBJ1-4	TGCGCCAGCTCCGACAATATCCAGCGGAATGAAAAACTGTTTTTT	CASSDNIQRNEKLFF
.	TRBV5-1	.	TRBJ2-1	TGCGCCAGCAGCACCCGGACAGCCTCCTACAATGAGCAGTTCTTC	CASSTRTASYNEQFF
TRBD1	TRBV11-2	.	TRBJ1-4	TGTGCCAGCAGCCCGAACAGACAGGGGGGCGAAAAACTGTTTTTT	CASSPNRQGGEKLFF
TRBD1	TRBV19	few	TRBJ1-6	TGTGCCAGTACAGGGGGAGTCCCAAATTCACCCCTCCACTTT	CASTGGVPNSPLHF
.	TRBV6-6	.	TRBJ1-5	TGTGCCAGCAGTTACGACAGTAGCAATCAGCCCCAGCATTTT	CASSYDSSNQPQHF
.	TRBV5-4	few	TRBJ1-5	TGTGCCAGCAGCAGCAGGGGAAGCAATCAGCCCCAGCATTTT	CASSSRGSNQPQHF
TRBD1	TRBV7-9	.	TRBJ2-4	TGTGCCAGCAGAGCCTCGGGACAGATAGCCAAAAACATTCAGTACTTC	CASRASGQIAKNIQYF
TRBD1	TRBV7-2	.	TRBJ1-3	TGTGCCAGCAGCTTACAATCAGGGGGCTCGGGAAACACCATATATTTT	CASSLQSGGSGNTIYF
TRBD1	TRBV7-2	.	TRBJ1-2	TGTGCCAGCAGCTTAGTAACAGGGGACGAGGGCTACACCTTC	CASSLVTGDEGYTF
.	TRBV11-2	.	TRBJ1-1	TGTGCCAGCAGCCCGGGACAATGGCACACTGAAGCTTTCTTT	CASSPGQWHTEAFF
TRBD2	TRBV7-2	.	TRBJ2-7	TGTGCCAGCAGCTTAGGAACTAGCGGGGGTTACGAGCAGTACTTC	CASSLGTSGGYEQYF
.	TRBV14	few	TRBJ2-7	TGTGCCAGCAGCCTTGCAAGCTACTACGAGCAGTACTTC	CASSLASYYEQYF
TRBD1	TRBV5-6	.	TRBJ2-2	TGTGCCAGCAGCGCAACCGGGACAGAGAACACCGGGGAGCTGTTTTTT	CASSATGTENTGELFF
.	TRBV7-3	.	TRBJ1-2	TGTGCCAGCAGCTTACGGGAAATTAACTATGGCTACACCTTC	CASSLREINYGYTF
.	TRBV18	.	TRBJ2-2	TGTGCCAGCTCACCGGCACAGGGAACCGGGGAGCTGTTTTTT	CASSPAQGTGELFF
TRBD2	TRBV5-1	.	TRBJ2-7	TGCGCCAGCAGCTTGAGCGGGGACGCCTACGAGCAGTACTTC	CASSLSGDAYEQYF
TRBD1	TRBV4-2	.	TRBJ1-1	TGTGCCAGCAGCCATTCACCGGGACAGGCTACTATGAACACTGAAGCTTTCTTT	CASSHSPGQATMNTEAFF